These T cell receptor beta chains were read from a single sample in a study of blood T cell repertoires in COVID-19. The repertoire was sequenced with immunoSEQ multiplex PCR; TCRdb's copy has only in-frame clones and lacks some. Of approximately 150,000 clones in the sample, approximately 82% were seen once. Input material: PBMCs or T cells enriched from blood (not recorded which). The origin of the receptors is a man aged 50-60 years who had recovered from COVID-19. The conserved cysteine and the conserved F or W are not part of the CDR3 here. The order of the fields is V gene, CDR3 protein.

>TRBV9
ASSVAGGLNTGELF
>TRBV28
ASSFIWGQQPQH
>TRBV3-1/TRBV3-2
ASSQYGQPQH
>TRBV18
ASSPLGQYETQY
>TRBV29-1
SVRSPRQGYEQY
>TRBV4-1
ASSLQDSSYEQY
>TRBV6-6
ASSQNRDRIGNSPLH
>TRBV19
ASLLQAGDNSPLH
>TRBV7-6
ASSVDRDTGELF
>TRBV30
AWSVTSIGYT
>TRBV28
ASSLSLPGHINTEAF
>TRBV27
ASSLGREPYSPLH
>TRBV6-5
ASRRVSTGELF
>TRBV5-1
ASSYLGETQY
>TRBV6-1
ASSERTSGGDEQF
>TRBV19
ASSKGTISYEQY
>TRBV25-1
ASTQGAGEQY
>TRBV18
ASSPLGPGKSGYGYT
>TRBV18
ASSPPANTEAF
>TRBV9
ASSSRVSGEQY
>TRBV5-4
ASSQSGESYGYT
>TRBV11-2
ASSLGWEGST
>TRBV24-1
ATSDPRTGGQPQH
>TRBV6-5
ASNGQLNTEAF
>TRBV11-2
ASSLLGAVNEKLF
>TRBV9
ASSETGTYRTDTQY
>TRBV11-3
ASSLGETVWNEQF
>TRBV6-5
ASTPTTPVDEKLF
>TRBV28
ASSLRGGTDTQY
>TRBV4-1
ASSSGQGDGNTIY
>TRBV21-1
ASSKIRTGGSYEQY
>TRBV28
ASSTFGSFPQYEQY
>TRBV30
AWGGRRGAYNEQF
>TRBV19
ATLTDYETEAF
>TRBV7-3
ASSFGGSGNTIY
>TRBV23-1
ASSHLIHNEQF
>TRBV6-5
ASSYRTGDSPLH
>TRBV3-1/TRBV3-2
ASSRSQYNEQF
>TRBV30
AWSPDSKTAGNTIY
>TRBV25-1
ASSEGGQPQH
>TRBV6-1
ASSEGQGEYGYT
>TRBV30
AWTRQGQETQY
>TRBV10-1
ASSFQGAKNIQY
>TRBV5-4
ASSSGGNEQF
>TRBV6-5
ASITSGTNYGYT
>TRBV5-1
ASSTKQGNYGYT
>TRBV7-8
ASSPHGTANGYT
>TRBV27
ATGEINSPLH
>TRBV6-5
ASSYSISGSYGYT
>TRBV19
ASSPGDSQETQY
>TRBV14
ASSQSGPRGEKLF
>TRBV10-3
AISEGQYEAF
>TRBV3-1/TRBV3-2
ASSQNSQGAEAF